Shown below are 24 T cell receptor beta chains from a single sample sequenced in a study of beta chain features in type 1 diabetes. General study results and limits: Type 1 diabetes patients showed a moderate but significant shortening of TCRB CDR3s in all four CD4+ subsets.

Every bit of the isolated RNA underwent reverse transcription, so sequencing read expressed TCRB transcripts. Sequenced by immunoSEQ multiplex PCR; TCRdb stores in-frame clones only, minus some. The sample has about 740,000 clones, about an eighth seen once. Their antigen targets remain unknown. The specimen was naive CD4+ T cells from blood. All receptors come from a man between 18 and 29 years old with type 1 diabetes.

This chain joins TRBV18 and TRBJ2-5, with D possibly TRBD1 on 5 matching bases. CDR3 length equals 15 residues. The germline CDR1 and CDR2 sequences are KGHSH and LQKENI. V was clipped by 1 base and J by 1 base, with 10 bases between them. This chain's CDR3 is CASSPRGTGQETQYF. DNA for the CDR3: TGTGCCAGCTCACCACGGGGAACAGGCCAAGAGACCCAGTACTTC.

A few counts support this clone. This chain uses TRBV5-4 with TRBJ2-1, with 8 bases lining up with TRBD2. The CDR3 totals 14 residues. The germline V gene has CDR1 SGHNT and CDR2 YYREEE (reference sequence). V shed 4 bases and J 6 bases; nucleotides not matched to a gene: 6. CDR3 bases: TGTGCCAGCAGCGGGGAGAGCGGGGGCAATGAGCAGTTCTTC. Encoded protein: CASSGESGGNEQFF.

Written as DNA, the CDR3 is TGTGCCAGCAGTTACTGGGGGACGCTTCAAGAGACCCAGTACTTC. The encoded protein is CASSYWGTLQETQYF. The chain carries TRBV6-5 and TRBJ2-5, with D possibly called TRBD1 or TRBD2 (5 bases each). The germline V gene has CDR1 MNHEY and CDR2 SVGAGI. V was shortened by 1 base and J by 2 bases, with 11 bases between the two germline ends. The CDR3 has 15 amino acids.

In DNA form, the CDR3 reads TGTGCCACCAGCAGAGTTTGGTCCGGGACAGGGGGCTACGAGCAGTACTTC. Its protein product is CATSRVWSGTGGYEQYF. The V call is TRBV15, the J call TRBJ2-7; 11 nucleotides line up with TRBD1. Germline lookup yields CDR1 LNHNV and CDR2 YYDKDF (reference sequence). The CDR3 extends over 17 amino acids. Germline trimming cut 1 base from V and 3 bases from J; bases unmatched to any gene: 8.

This clone was seen only a few times. The chain couples TRBV30 to TRBJ2-1; TRBD1 matches at 8 bases. The ends lost 1 base at V and 6 bases at J; junction bases unmatched: 8. CDR3 size: 15 residues. Germline-derived CDR1 and CDR2 are GTSNPN and SVGIG (reference sequence). CDR3 bases: TGTGCCTGGAGTGGGGGGACAGGTCCGCCCAATGAGCAGTTCTTC. Translated, it gives CAWSGGTGPPNEQFF.

This clone was seen a handful of times. The chain combines TRBV19 with TRBJ1-2; unclear D gene. This CDR3 is built from 13 residues. Germline-derived CDR1 and CDR2 are LNHDA and SQIVND (reference sequence). The V end was cut by 0 bases, the J end by 8 bases, with 10 bases between. The CDR3 nucleotides are TGTGCCAGTAGTATAGAGGGTTCTGGCGGCTACACCTTC. As protein: CASSIEGSGGYTF.

The chain joins TRBV10-3 to TRBJ2-3; TRBD2 aligns across 10 bases. The junction had 9 bases not matched to a gene; V was cut back by 6 bases and J by 3 bases. Germline V gene data show CDR1 as ENHRY and CDR2 as SYGVKD. This CDR3 is built from 16 residues. For the CDR3, the DNA is TGTGCCATCAGCGATAGCGGGGGGCAGTCAACAGATACGCAGTATTTT. It yields the protein CAISDSGGQSTDTQYF.

In this sample, this clone turned up a few times. The rearrangement joins TRBV4-1 to TRBJ1-4, with unresolved D. The V gene's germline CDR1 is MGHRA and CDR2 YSYEKL. The CDR3 runs to 15 residues. Trimming took off 1 base at V and 0 bases at J, with 6 bases between the two ends. In DNA form, the CDR3 reads TGCGCCAGCAGCCAAGGGAGCTCAACTAATGAAAAACTGTTTTTT. It codes for CASSQGSSTNEKLFF.

This clone was detected a few times. The V call is TRBV4-1, the J call TRBJ1-4, with D perhaps TRBD1 (6 bases). Looked up from germline, CDR1 is MGHRA and CDR2 is YSYEKL. The CDR3 sequence is 16 residues long. The germline V and J ends were trimmed by 3 bases and 3 bases, with 14 bases remaining between them. The CDR3 nucleotides read TGCGCCAGCAGCCAGGCCGGACAGAGACCTAATGAAAAACTGTTTTTT. This encodes CASSQAGQRPNEKLFF.

A few counts support this clone. This chain uses TRBV2 with TRBJ2-1; the D gene is possibly TRBD2 (6 bases). Deletions cut 7 bases from V and 7 bases from J, with 17 bases between. This CDR3 comprises 14 residues. From germline, CDR1 is SNHLY and CDR2 FYNNEI. CDR3 bases: TGTGCCAGCATTATGGAGCTGGCGGGGAATGAGCAGTTCTTC. Protein: CASIMELAGNEQFF.

This clone was picked up one time. The chain combines TRBV6-1 with TRBJ2-3, with 14 bases lining up with TRBD2. V was clipped by 5 bases and J by 4 bases; unmatched bases: 2. This CDR3 comprises 15 residues. Germline V gene lookup returns CDR1 MNHNS and CDR2 SASEGT. CDR3 protein: CASSRLAGGSDTQYF. In DNA, the CDR3 is TGTGCCAGCAGTAGACTAGCGGGGGGGTCAGATACGCAGTATTTT.

This clone came up a few times. The rearrangement links TRBV11-2 to TRBJ2-1, with TRBD2 identical over 10 bases. This CDR3 comprises 14 residues. V shed 8 bases, J shed 3 bases, and the junction held 4 bases outside the gene matches. CDR1 SGHAT and CDR2 FQNNGV come from the germline V gene. This chain's CDR3 is CASVLAGIYNEQFF. The DNA of the CDR3 is TGTGCCAGCGTACTAGCGGGGATCTACAATGAGCAGTTCTTC. The whole variable domain, remainder taken from reference TRBV11-2 and TRBJ2-1, is EAGVAQSPRYKIIEKRQSVAFWCNPISGHATLYWYQQILGQGPKLLIQFQNNGVVDDSQLPKDRFSAERLKGVDSTLKIQPAKLEDSAVYLCASVLAGIYNEQFFGPGTRLTVL.

This clone was recorded a few times. V is TRBV7-9 and J is TRBJ2-1; no reliable D call. Germline-derived CDR1 and CDR2 are SEHNR and FQNEAQ (reference sequence). This CDR3 is 16 amino acids long. Trimming left V 4 bases short and J 7 bases short, with 20 bases between. The CDR3 region has the DNA TGTGCCAGCAGCTCGCTAGACAAGGCCGGCAGGAATGAGCAGTTCTTC. This gives the protein CASSSLDKAGRNEQFF.

The rearrangement uses TRBV7-9 and TRBJ2-3; D unclear. Germline lookup yields CDR1 SEHNR and CDR2 FQNEAQ (reference sequence). The CDR3 runs to 14 residues. V lost 1 base to trimming and J lost 0 bases, with 5 bases between them. The CDR3 loop reads CASSLGSSTDTQYF. CDR3 coding DNA: TGTGCCAGCAGCTTAGGGAGTAGCACAGATACGCAGTATTTT.

There are a few counts of this clone. The chain carries TRBV10-3 and TRBJ2-5, with D unclear. Trimming stripped 10 bases from V and 4 bases from J, with 16 bases between. This CDR3 is built from 13 residues. Germline V lookup: CDR1 ENHRY, CDR2 SYGVKD. CDR3 residues: CATTSNEGETQYF. As DNA, the CDR3 is TGTGCCACCACGTCGAATGAAGGAGAGACCCAGTACTTC.

The V and J genes are TRBV18 and TRBJ2-7; the match to TRBD1 covers 8 bases. The V and J ends lost 1 base and 4 bases, in that order; junction bases with no gene match: 6. The CDR3 is made up of 15 amino acids. The germline V gene has CDR1 KGHSH and CDR2 LQKENI. CDR3 sequence reads: CASSPLLQGAYEQYF. CDR3 DNA sequence: TGTGCCAGCTCACCACTCCTGCAGGGGGCATACGAGCAGTACTTC.

In the case of this clone: In the same sample, other DNA sequences code for this CDR3. The chain links TRBV9 to TRBJ2-1; TRBD2 agrees at 7 bases. V shed 0 bases, J shed 3 bases, and the junction held 3 bases outside the gene matches. Germline V gene lookup returns CDR1 SGDLS and CDR2 YYNGEE. The CDR3 loop spans 15 amino acids. This CDR3 reads CASSVGGGVYNEQFF. The CDR3 nucleotides read TGTGCCAGCAGCGTAGGCGGGGGAGTCTACAATGAGCAGTTCTTC.

This clone was recorded only once. The chain joins TRBV6-5 to TRBJ1-2, with unresolved D. CDR3 size: 16 residues. Germline V lookup: CDR1 MNHEY, CDR2 SVGAGI. V was trimmed by 2 bases and J by 3 bases, leaving 16 bases between them. CDR3 residues: CASSYPMGREDYGYTF. As DNA, the CDR3 is TGTGCCAGCAGTTACCCGATGGGGAGGGAAGACTATGGCTACACCTTC.

This clone was found a few times. This chain connects TRBV7-2 to TRBJ1-1; D not certain. Per the germline V gene, CDR1 is SGHTA and CDR2 is FQGNSA. V dropped 5 bases and J dropped 4 bases, with 11 bases sitting between them. The CDR3 is made up of 13 amino acids. The chain's CDR3 is CASSNTVSTEAFF. CDR3 bases: TGTGCCAGCAGCAATACAGTAAGCACTGAAGCTTTCTTT.

The chain joins TRBV7-8 to TRBJ1-3, with D perhaps TRBD1 (5 bases). Looked up from germline, CDR1 is SGHVS and CDR2 is FQNEAQ. The CDR3 contains 12 residues. Trimming took 11 bases from V and 1 from J, leaving 9 bases between them. The CDR3: CASGGSGNTIYF. Written as DNA, the CDR3 is TGTGCCTCTGGGGGATCTGGAAACACCATATATTTT.

This clone has just a few counts. This chain joins TRBV9 and TRBJ1-1, with a weak D call TRBD1 (6 bases). The CDR3 runs to 19 residues. CDR1 and CDR2 from the germline V gene are SGDLS and YYNGEE. V was trimmed by 0 bases and J by 1 base, leaving 22 bases between them. CDR3 nucleotides: TGTGCCAGCAGCGTAGCTAAGGGCGGGTACGGGACAACGAACACTGAAGCTTTCTTT. Translating it yields CASSVAKGGYGTTNTEAFF.

CDR3 amino acids: CAWSTGGANEKLFF. The DNA of the CDR3 is TGTGCCTGGAGTACAGGGGGGGCTAATGAAAAACTGTTTTTT. This sequence joins TRBV30 and TRBJ1-4, with TRBD1 matching over 8 bases. This CDR3 is built from 14 residues. Trimming removed 2 bases from V and 3 bases from J; junction bases left unmatched: 2. Germline V gene data show CDR1 as GTSNPN and CDR2 as SVGIG (reference sequence).

The rearrangement links TRBV4-1 to TRBJ1-4; D possibly corresponds to TRBD1 (6 bases). Per the germline V gene, CDR1 is MGHRA and CDR2 is YSYEKL. The CDR3 covers 17 residues. V dropped 1 base and J dropped 3 bases, with 15 bases sitting between them. The CDR3 DNA reads TGCGCCAGCAGCCAAGGATCTCCGAGGGGGGCTAATGAAAAACTGTTTTTT. Protein product: CASSQGSPRGANEKLFF.

The chain combines TRBV18 with TRBJ2-7, with TRBD1 identical over 8 bases. Germline V gives CDR1 KGHSH, CDR2 LQKENI. J lost 5 bases, V lost 6 bases, and 0 bases had no gene match. This CDR3 region has 11 residues. CDR3 loop: CASSTGDEQYF. The CDR3, as DNA: TGTGCCAGCTCGACAGGGGACGAGCAGTACTTC.